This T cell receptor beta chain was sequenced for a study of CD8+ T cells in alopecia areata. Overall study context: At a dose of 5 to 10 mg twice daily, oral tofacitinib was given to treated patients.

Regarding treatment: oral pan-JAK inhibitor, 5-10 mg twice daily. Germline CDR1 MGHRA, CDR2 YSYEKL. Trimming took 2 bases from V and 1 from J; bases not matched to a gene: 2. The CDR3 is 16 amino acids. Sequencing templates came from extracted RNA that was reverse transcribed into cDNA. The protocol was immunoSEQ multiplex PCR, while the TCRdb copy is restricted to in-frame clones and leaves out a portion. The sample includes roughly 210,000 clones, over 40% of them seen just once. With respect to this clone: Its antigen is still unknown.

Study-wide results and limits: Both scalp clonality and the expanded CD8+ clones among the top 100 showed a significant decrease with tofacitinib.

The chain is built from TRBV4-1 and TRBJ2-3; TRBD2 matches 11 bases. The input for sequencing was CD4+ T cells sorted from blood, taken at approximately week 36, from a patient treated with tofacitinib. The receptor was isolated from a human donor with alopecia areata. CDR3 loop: CASSQRGLAGTDTQYF. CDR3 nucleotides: TGCGCCAGCAGCCAAAGGGGACTAGCGGGCACAGATACGCAGTATTTT.